The clone carrying this TCR beta chain occurred many times. The antigen is undetermined. The data are from a study of CD8+CD57+ T cells in acquired aplastic anemia. Study information: 3 to 3.5 ug was the average amount of DNA from sorted CD4+ and CD8+ cells. Study results and caveats: Patients had twenty-nine CD8+ CDR3 sequences in common with controls (the shared set).

Genomic DNA, the template, was used for profiling of the TCR beta VDJ and CDR3. Each CDR3 protein gets one entry after TCRdb re-called the reads with MiXCR. The data contain roughly 200,000 distinct CDR3 sequences, approximately 60% of them singletons. This CDR3 comprises 12 residues. In germline, CDR1 is GTSNPN, CDR2 SVGIG (reference sequence). The V end was cut by 1 base, the J end by 1 base, with 5 bases between. The sequence derives from a human donor in good health. The rearrangement joins TRBV30 to TRBJ2-7, with D hard to call. The sample comprised sorted CD4+, CD8+, or CD8+CD57+ T cells (not recorded which) from PBMCs. Here the CDR3 DNA reads TGTGCCTGGAGTGCGACATCCTACGAGCAGTACTTC. Its protein is CAWSATSYEQYF.